Detailed here is one T cell receptor (beta chain). Different DNA sequences within this sample yield the same CDR3. This specimen belongs to a study of blood T cell repertoires in COVID-19. Study at large: The study drew acute and convalescent COVID-19 samples from the United States, Italy and Spain.

Methods used by the authors: By means of reference gene primer amplification, nucleated cell counts were estimated. Repertoires were generated with immunoSEQ multiplex PCR, while TCRdb's copy carries only in-frame clones and drops some. Clone size and the V and J calls come from that table; the DNA yielded D and trimming. Of about 250,000 clones listed, around four fifths are singletons. The V and J ends lost 0 bases and 2 bases respectively, with 8 bases between them. CDR1 is SGHNT, CDR2 YYREEE, per germline (reference sequence). The CDR3 totals 14 residues. The sample consisted of peripheral blood. This TCR was sampled from a woman aged 55-75 years with active or convalescent COVID-19. This chain links TRBV5-4 with TRBJ2-5, with D perhaps TRBD2 (6 bases). The CDR3 coding sequence is TGTGCCAGCAGCTTGGCCGGGACTCAAGAGACCCAGTACTTC. Residues: CASSLAGTQETQYF.